The 10 T cell receptor beta chains below all came from one sample that was sequenced in a study of blood T cells in healthy people across ages. Together with a sample-barcoded 5' primer, a J-beta primer mix was included in a second PCR lasting about 6 to 11 cycles. TCRdb used MiXCR to reprocess the 5' RACE reads, holding one entry per CDR3 protein. The profile shows approximately 1.5 million distinct CDR3 sequences, about 42% of them singletons. Sequencing used blood. These receptors were collected from a woman younger than 35 in good health.

This clonotype appeared a few times. CDR3 in DNA: TGTGCCAGCAGCTTAGTAAGAGGACAGGGCGGGCCCCAGCATTTT. Protein: CASSLVRGQGGPQHF. The chain couples TRBV7-2 to TRBJ1-5, with 8 bases fitting TRBD1. J was trimmed by 9 bases and V by 1 base; bases with no gene match: 8. Germline V lookup: CDR1 SGHTA, CDR2 FQGNSA. CDR3 length: 15 residues. Full variable domain (missing parts from reference TRBV7-2 and TRBJ1-5): GAGVSQSPSNKVTEKGKDVELRCDPISGHTALYWYRQSLGQGLEFLIYFQGNSAPDKSGLPSDRFSAERTGGSVSTLTIQRTQQEDSAVYLCASSLVRGQGGPQHFGDGTRLSIL.

This clonotype was found a few times. The rearrangement joins TRBV11-2 to TRBJ1-2, with D perhaps matching TRBD1 (6 bases). The germline V and J ends were trimmed by 0 bases and 4 bases, with 12 bases remaining between them. The CDR3 runs 15 residues. CDR1 SGHAT and CDR2 FQNNGV come from the germline V gene. CDR3 bases: TGTGCCAGCAGCTTAGACAGGGGTGTTACCTATGGCTACACCTTC. Amino acids: CASSLDRGVTYGYTF.

This chain uses TRBV27 with TRBJ2-1; D possibly corresponds to TRBD2 (7 bases). The germline V gene has CDR1 MNHEY and CDR2 SMNVEV (reference sequence). This CDR3 has 13 amino acids. Trimming stripped 3 bases from V and 10 bases from J, with 13 bases between. The CDR3 DNA sequence: TGTGCCAGCAGTTTTGCGGGGGCGGCAGAGCAGTTCTTC. Amino acids: CASSFAGAAEQFF.

This chain joins TRBV9 and TRBJ1-1; 7 nucleotides align to TRBD1. V dropped 4 bases and J dropped 4; count of bases not matched to a gene: 13. The CDR3 runs to 16 residues. In germline, CDR1 is SGDLS, CDR2 YYNGEE. The DNA for the CDR3 is TGTGCCAGCAGCCCTACAGGGGACCCGCGAATCACTGAAGCTTTCTTT. It yields the protein CASSPTGDPRITEAFF.

This clonotype turned up a few times. The chain is built from TRBV20-1 and TRBJ2-3; D might be TRBD1 or TRBD2, each matching 5 bases. Germline lookup yields CDR1 DFQATT and CDR2 SNEGSKA (reference sequence). Trimming took off 3 bases at V and 2 bases at J, with 9 bases between the two ends. This CDR3 contains 13 residues. The CDR3 DNA sequence: TGCAGTGCTAGGGGGACGGCCACAGATACGCAGTATTTT. Protein sequence: CSARGTATDTQYF.

This clonotype appeared many times. This sequence joins TRBV12-3 or TRBV12-4 and TRBJ1-2, with D uncertain. The CDR3 has 14 residues. V was shortened by 6 bases and J by 4 bases, with 15 bases between the two germline ends. The CDR3 reads CASSPAGRSYGYTF. The CDR3 DNA reads as TGTGCCAGCAGCCCTGCCGGCAGGTCCTATGGCTACACCTTC.

This clonotype was counted between two and nine times. The gene calls are TRBV12-3 or TRBV12-4 and TRBJ1-2; a weak D match, TRBD1 (6 bases). V was cut by 1 base and J by 6 bases, with 12 bases left in between. This CDR3 comprises 14 residues. CDR3 nucleotides: TGTGCCAGCAGTTTAGGTTCTGGACAGAATGGCTACACCTTC. Its protein is CASSLGSGQNGYTF.

The genes are TRBV20-1 and TRBJ2-3, with D unresolved. V shed 1 base and J shed 0 bases, with 11 bases lying between them. Germline CDR1 reads DFQATT; CDR2 reads SNEGSKA (reference sequence). The CDR3 length is 15 residues. As DNA, the CDR3 is TGCAGTGCTAGAGGGTTAGGCACTAGCACAGATACGCAGTATTTT. This translates into CSARGLGTSTDTQYF.

The rearrangement links TRBV7-9 to TRBJ2-5, with D possibly matching TRBD1 (5 bases). There are 16 residues in the CDR3. V lost 0 bases, J lost 11 bases, and 22 bases lay in between. CDR1 and CDR2 (germline): SEHNR, FQNEAQ (reference sequence). The CDR3, as DNA: TGTGCCAGCAGCTTAGCTTGGCGGAATGGGGCCAATGAGCAGTACTTC. It codes for CASSLAWRNGANEQYF.

This chain uses TRBV6-1 with TRBJ2-7, with 10 bases that match TRBD2. CDR3 length equals 15 residues. In germline, CDR1 is MNHNS, CDR2 SASEGT. V gave up 8 bases and J gave up 2 bases; unmatched junction bases: 9. CDR3 in DNA: TGTGCCAGCGGCTCCGGGACTAGCGTAGCCTACGAGCAGTACTTC. Translation: CASGSGTSVAYEQYF.